The present T cell receptor (beta chain) was sequenced within a study of T cells in Graves' hyperthyroidism and ophthalmopathy. Study-level background: Peripheral blood samples were taken at initial diagnosis, prior to any treatment.

When ophthalmopathy did not progress within 18 months, Graves' hyperthyroidism was considered stable. TCR beta CDR3 region amplification was performed from RNA transcripts. The TCR CDR3 was amplified in a first-round RT-PCR using the HTBI primer set. Using its own MiXCR run on the multiplex PCR reads, TCRdb lists one record per CDR3 protein. There are around 690,000 distinct CDR3 sequences in the sample; about 18% occur only once, and roughly a sixth lies in the top ten. The germline V gene encodes CDR1 SGHVS and CDR2 FNYEAQ. The CDR3 loop spans 14 amino acids. With 2 bases removed from V and 2 bases from J, the gap between germline ends came to 8 bases.

The receptor was isolated from a man aged 45 to 65 with Graves' hyperthyroidism. The chain is built from TRBV7-6 and TRBJ2-3; no clear D. The sequenced sample consisted of blood. The DNA of the CDR3 is TGTGCCAGCAGCTTATCATCCCTCACAGATACGCAGTATTTT. Translated, it gives CASSLSSLTDTQYF.